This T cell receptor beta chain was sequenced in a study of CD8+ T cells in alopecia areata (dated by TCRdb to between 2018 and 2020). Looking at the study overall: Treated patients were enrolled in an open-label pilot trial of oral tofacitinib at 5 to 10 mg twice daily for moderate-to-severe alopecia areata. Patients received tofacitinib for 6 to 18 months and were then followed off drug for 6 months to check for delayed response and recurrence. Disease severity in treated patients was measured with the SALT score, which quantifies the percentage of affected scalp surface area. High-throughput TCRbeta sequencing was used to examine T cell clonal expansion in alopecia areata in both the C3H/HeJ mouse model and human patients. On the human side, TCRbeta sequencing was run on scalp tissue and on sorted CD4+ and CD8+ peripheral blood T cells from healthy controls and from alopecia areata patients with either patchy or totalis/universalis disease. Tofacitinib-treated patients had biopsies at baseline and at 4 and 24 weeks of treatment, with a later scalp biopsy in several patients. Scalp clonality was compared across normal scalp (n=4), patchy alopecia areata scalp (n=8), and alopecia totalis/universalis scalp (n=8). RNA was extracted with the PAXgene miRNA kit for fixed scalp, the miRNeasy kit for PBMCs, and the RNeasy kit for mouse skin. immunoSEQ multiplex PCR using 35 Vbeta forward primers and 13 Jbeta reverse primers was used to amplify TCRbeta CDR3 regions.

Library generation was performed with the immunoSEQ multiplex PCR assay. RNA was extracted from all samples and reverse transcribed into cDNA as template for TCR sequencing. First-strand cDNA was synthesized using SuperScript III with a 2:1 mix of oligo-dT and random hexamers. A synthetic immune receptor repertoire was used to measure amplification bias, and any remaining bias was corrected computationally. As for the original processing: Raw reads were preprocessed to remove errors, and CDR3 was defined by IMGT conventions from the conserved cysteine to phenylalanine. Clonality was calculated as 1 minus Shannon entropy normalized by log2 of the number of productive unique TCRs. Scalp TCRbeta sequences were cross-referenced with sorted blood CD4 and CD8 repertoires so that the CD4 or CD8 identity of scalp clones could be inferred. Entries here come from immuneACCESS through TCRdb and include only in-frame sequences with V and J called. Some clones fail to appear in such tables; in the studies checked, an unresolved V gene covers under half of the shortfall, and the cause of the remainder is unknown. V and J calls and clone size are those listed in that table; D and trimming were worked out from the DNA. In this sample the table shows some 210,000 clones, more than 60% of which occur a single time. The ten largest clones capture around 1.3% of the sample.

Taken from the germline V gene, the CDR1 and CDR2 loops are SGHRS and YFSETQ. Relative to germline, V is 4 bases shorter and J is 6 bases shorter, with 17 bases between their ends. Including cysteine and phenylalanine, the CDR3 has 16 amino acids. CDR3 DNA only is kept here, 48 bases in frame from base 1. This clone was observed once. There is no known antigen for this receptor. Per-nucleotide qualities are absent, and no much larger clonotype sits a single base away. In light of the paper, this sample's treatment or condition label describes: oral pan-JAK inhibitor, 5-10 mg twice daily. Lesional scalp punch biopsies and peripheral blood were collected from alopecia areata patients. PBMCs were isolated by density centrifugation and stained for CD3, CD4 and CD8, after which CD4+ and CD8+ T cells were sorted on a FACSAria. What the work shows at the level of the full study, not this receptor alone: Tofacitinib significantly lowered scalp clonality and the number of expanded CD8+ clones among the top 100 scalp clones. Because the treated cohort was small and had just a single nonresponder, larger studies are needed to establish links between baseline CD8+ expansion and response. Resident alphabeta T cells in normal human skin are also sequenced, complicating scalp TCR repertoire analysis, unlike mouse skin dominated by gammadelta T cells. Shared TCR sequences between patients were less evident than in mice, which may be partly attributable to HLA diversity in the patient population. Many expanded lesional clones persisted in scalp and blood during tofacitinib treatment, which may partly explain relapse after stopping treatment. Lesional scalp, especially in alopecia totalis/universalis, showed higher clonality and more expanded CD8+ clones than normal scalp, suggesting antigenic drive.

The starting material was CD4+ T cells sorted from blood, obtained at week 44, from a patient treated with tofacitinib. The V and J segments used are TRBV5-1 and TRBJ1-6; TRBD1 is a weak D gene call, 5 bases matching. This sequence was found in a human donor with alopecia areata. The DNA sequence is TGCGCCAGCAGCCTCAACGGTGGGGGACCTAATTCACCCCTCCACTTT. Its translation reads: CASSLNGGGPNSPLHF.